This T cell receptor beta chain appears in the sequencing data of a study of blood T cells in healthy people across ages. Study in general: About one barcoded beta molecule per two T cells was the capture yield of template switching.

As for this clonotype: What it recognizes is unknown.

Donor samples were obtained from healthy Caucasian individuals from Russia, aged about 6 to 95. Regarding the study as a whole: Per million T cells, TCR beta diversity dropped roughly linearly as age increased. Donor CMV status, an unknown factor, possibly confounded changes in expanded clonotypes.

Sample-barcoded 5' priming and a J-beta primer mix drove a second PCR of roughly 6 to 12 cycles. TCRdb re-analysed the 5' RACE reads in MiXCR, keeping a single row per CDR3 protein. This table has 1.8 million or so distinct CDR3 sequences, more than 35% appearing once. Trimming removed 0 bases from V and 8 bases from J; junction bases left unmatched: 5. CDR3 length: 15 amino acids. The germline V gene has CDR1 SGHKS and CDR2 YYEKEE (reference sequence). V and J are TRBV5-5 and TRBJ1-6; 7 nucleotides agree with TRBD1. The sequencing sample was made of blood. This TCR came from a human donor in good health. CDR3 sequence: CASSLETGEDSPLHF. For the CDR3, the DNA is TGTGCCAGCAGCTTGGAAACAGGGGAAGATTCACCCCTCCACTTT.